Shown below are 23 T cell receptor beta chains from a single sample sequenced in a study of cytomegalovirus exposure and HLA in healthy donors. Some clones are missing from TCRdb's copy, which holds only in-frame ones; the method was immunoSEQ multiplex PCR. The sample records around 220,000 clones, roughly 83% being singletons. The sequenced sample was PBMCs. Receptor source: a woman aged 25-40 years in good health and CMV-seropositive.

This clone showed up just a few times. The chain employs TRBV2 and TRBJ1-2, with D possibly being TRBD1 (5 bases). The CDR3 consists of 14 residues. Germline CDR1 reads SNHLY; CDR2 reads FYNNEI. Trimming took off 5 bases at V and 2 bases at J, with 12 bases between the two ends. This chain's CDR3 is CASSKGRDNYGYTF. The CDR3 nucleotides are TGTGCCAGCAGTAAGGGCAGGGACAACTATGGCTACACCTTC.

The rearrangement joins TRBV15 to TRBJ2-5, with 12 bases fitting TRBD2. J lost 2 bases, V lost 11 bases, and 18 bases had no gene match. CDR3 length equals 18 residues. CDR1 is LNHNV, CDR2 YYDKDF, per germline (reference sequence). The CDR3 is CAPLIESSGRAIQETQYF. In nucleotides, the CDR3 is TGTGCCCCTCTGATCGAGTCTAGCGGGAGGGCGATTCAAGAGACCCAGTACTTC.

The rearrangement joins TRBV27 to TRBJ2-2, with unresolved D. Trimming pared 10 bases from V and 3 bases from J, leaving 3 bases between. The CDR3 has 10 residues. Germline CDR1 is MNHEY and CDR2 is SMNVEV (reference sequence). Here the CDR3 DNA reads TGTGCCACCTACACCGGGGAGCTGTTTTTT. Protein product: CATYTGELFF.

This rearrangement joins TRBV11-2 to TRBJ1-1, with 8 bases fitting TRBD1. Germline values: CDR1 SGHAT, CDR2 FQNNGV. V shed 5 bases and J 4 bases; nucleotides not matched to a gene: 6. This CDR3 is 14 amino acids long. The CDR3 coding sequence is TGTGCCAGCAGCGCCACAGGGGGTTTCACTGAAGCTTTCTTT. Amino acids: CASSATGGFTEAFF.

This chain uses TRBV5-4 with TRBJ2-5, with TRBD2 matching over 7 bases. The ends lost 0 bases at V and 2 bases at J; junction bases unmatched: 7. The CDR3 runs 16 residues. CDR1 SGHNT and CDR2 YYREEE come from the germline V gene (reference sequence). The CDR3 sequence is CASSLEWASGQETQYF. In DNA, the CDR3 is TGTGCCAGCAGCTTGGAGTGGGCTAGCGGTCAAGAGACCCAGTACTTC.

The chain has TRBV9 and TRBJ2-5; 10 nucleotides line up with TRBD2. J was trimmed by 2 bases and V by 0 bases; bases with no gene match: 7. This CDR3 is built from 17 residues. Germline CDR1 and CDR2: SGDLS and YYNGEE. The CDR3 nucleotides read TGTGCCAGCAGCGTAGGGGTAGCGGGAGGACTACAAGAGACCCAGTACTTC. This gives the protein CASSVGVAGGLQETQYF.

The CDR3 reads CASSESGITEAFF. The CDR3 region has the DNA TGTGCCAGCAGTGAATCCGGGATCACTGAAGCTTTCTTT. V and J are TRBV6-1 and TRBJ1-1; D unclear. The CDR3 spans 13 residues. Trimming removed 2 bases at V and 4 bases at J, with 8 bases between. Germline CDR1 reads MNHNS; CDR2 reads SASEGT.

This clone was detected once. The chain recombines TRBV6-5 with TRBJ2-1, with 9 nucleotides matching TRBD2. J lost 4 bases, V lost 2 bases, and 3 bases had no gene match. The length of the CDR3 is 15 residues. Germline lookup yields CDR1 MNHEY and CDR2 SVGAGI. CDR3 loop: CASSYTAGGYNEQFF. In DNA, the CDR3 is TGTGCCAGCAGTTACACCGCGGGGGGGTACAATGAGCAGTTCTTC.

Only a few counts were recorded for this clone. The chain is built from TRBV11-2 and TRBJ1-5; D is undetermined. Germline V lookup: CDR1 SGHAT, CDR2 FQNNGV. This CDR3 contains 13 residues. V was cut by 0 bases and J by 4 bases, with 4 bases left in between. CDR3 nucleotides: TGTGCCAGCAGCTTAGAGCGGAATCAGCCCCAGCATTTT. It translates to CASSLERNQPQHF.

The chain has TRBV13 and TRBJ2-2, with D perhaps matching TRBD2 (5 bases). Germline-derived CDR1 and CDR2 are PRHDT and FYEKMQ (reference sequence). V shed 5 bases and J shed 3 bases, with 13 bases lying between them. The CDR3 covers 15 residues. The CDR3 here is CASSPRTSYTGELFF. The CDR3 DNA is TGTGCCAGCAGCCCCCGGACTTCTTACACCGGGGAGCTGTTTTTT.

The rearrangement links TRBV4-1 to TRBJ1-1; the D gene is possibly TRBD1 (6 bases). V was cut by 0 bases and J by 11 bases, with 19 bases left in between. Germline V lookup: CDR1 MGHRA, CDR2 YSYEKL. The CDR3 is made up of 15 amino acids. The CDR3 DNA is TGCGCCAGCAGCCAAGAAGCCAGTGGGGGGCGCGGGGCTTTCTTT. Translating gives CASSQEASGGRGAFF.

The chain joins TRBV14 to TRBJ1-1; D remains ambiguous. Deletions cut 3 bases from V and 6 bases from J, with 14 bases between. In germline, CDR1 is SGHDN, CDR2 FVKESK. There are 14 residues in the CDR3. The CDR3 nucleotides read TGTGCCAGCAGCCAGGGAAGGTTTGGGGCTGAAGCTTTCTTT. Translating it yields CASSQGRFGAEAFF.

This clone was seen ten or more times. The chain uses TRBV11-2 and TRBJ2-5, with D maybe TRBD1 (6 bases). Looked up from germline, CDR1 is SGHAT and CDR2 is FQNNGV. This CDR3 spans 14 amino acids. V dropped 4 bases and J dropped 3 bases, with 12 bases sitting between them. The CDR3 here is CASSSGQIKETQYF. The DNA of the CDR3 is TGTGCCAGCAGCTCTGGACAGATCAAAGAGACCCAGTACTTC.

This clone was seen a single time. The chain has TRBV11-2 and TRBJ2-1; D is unclear. CDR3 length: 12 amino acids. Trimming left V 5 bases short and J 9 bases short, with 11 bases between. CDR1 and CDR2 from the germline V gene are SGHAT and FQNNGV. The CDR3 coding sequence is TGTGCCAGCAGCCTCCCAATCGGTGAGCAGTTCTTC. Protein product: CASSLPIGEQFF.

The genes are TRBV7-2 and TRBJ1-1; D may be TRBD1 (5 bases). Germline assignment: CDR1 SGHTA and CDR2 FQGNSA. This CDR3 comprises 16 residues. Trimming took off 4 bases at V and 3 bases at J, with 18 bases between the two ends. CDR3 bases: TGTGCCAGCAGCTACGATAGGGCCATAGGGGACACTGAAGCTTTCTTT. Residues: CASSYDRAIGDTEAFF.

The chain has TRBV29-1 and TRBJ1-3, with TRBD1 as a possible D gene (6 bases). The CDR3 is 12 residues long. Germline V gives CDR1 SQVTM, CDR2 ANQGSEA. Trimming took 4 bases from V and 3 from J, leaving 7 bases between them. The CDR3 DNA sequence: TGCAGCGTTGTACAGGGTGGAAACACCATATATTTT. This gives the protein CSVVQGGNTIYF. Together with reference TRBV29-1 and TRBJ1-3, the CDR3 gives the full variable domain: SAVISQKPSRDICQRGTSLTIQCQVDSQVTMMFWYRQQPGQSLTLIATANQGSEATYESGFVIDKFPISRPNLTFSTLTVSNMSPEDSSIYLCSVVQGGNTIYFGEGSWLTVV.

This chain joins TRBV5-1 and TRBJ2-7; D might be TRBD2 (5 bases). Trimming shortened V by 0 bases and J by 0 bases, and 10 bases separated the two germline ends. Germline loops: CDR1 SGHRS, CDR2 YFSETQ. The CDR3 spans 15 residues. CDR3 coding DNA: TGCGCCAGCAGCTTGGCGGTCGGGGACTCCTACGAGCAGTACTTC. Translated, it gives CASSLAVGDSYEQYF.

The V call is TRBV9, the J call TRBJ2-7, with TRBD1 identical over 7 bases. The CDR3 length is 13 residues. Germline V gives CDR1 SGDLS, CDR2 YYNGEE. Trimming at V came to 3 bases and at J to 6 bases, leaving 6 bases not matched to a gene. The CDR3: CASSETGFGEQYF. The CDR3 nucleotides are TGTGCCAGCAGCGAGACAGGGTTTGGCGAGCAGTACTTC.

The rearrangement uses TRBV4-3 and TRBJ2-7; D not certain. The germline V gene has CDR1 LGHNA and CDR2 YSLEER. The CDR3 is 14 residues long. V was trimmed by 1 base and J by 6 bases, leaving 13 bases between them. In DNA form, the CDR3 reads TGCGCCAGCAGCCAAGCTTATGACATAGCCGAGCAGTACTTC. Translation: CASSQAYDIAEQYF.

The chain uses TRBV2 and TRBJ1-2, with D possibly being TRBD1 (6 bases). V lost 5 bases and J lost 8, with 15 bases in between. CDR3 length: 13 residues. Looked up from germline, CDR1 is SNHLY and CDR2 is FYNNEI. The CDR3 loop reads CASSTPGQSGYTF. For the CDR3, the DNA is TGTGCCAGCAGTACACCTGGACAGTCCGGCTACACCTTC.

The rearrangement links TRBV28 to TRBJ1-2; 7 bases fit TRBD1. J lost 3 bases, V lost 3 bases, and 4 bases had no gene match. Germline V CDR1 and CDR2: MDHEN, SYDVKM. The CDR3 is made up of 14 amino acids. The CDR3 coding sequence is TGTGCCAGCAGTTTGGGTCAGGGGGACTATGGCTACACCTTC. Amino acids: CASSLGQGDYGYTF.

This chain links TRBV6-6 with TRBJ1-5; the D gene is possibly TRBD1 (6 bases). The CDR3 extends over 13 amino acids. The ends were cut back, 6 bases at V and 6 bases at J, with 12 bases in the middle. Germline CDR1 is MNHNY and CDR2 is SVGAGI (reference sequence). The CDR3 nucleotides are TGTGCCAGCAGGCACGACAGGTTTCAGCCCCAGCATTTT. Protein sequence: CASRHDRFQPQHF.

J is TRBJ2-7 and V is TRBV10-3, with TRBD2 identical over 14 bases. This CDR3 is built from 19 residues. In germline, CDR1 is ENHRY, CDR2 SYGVKD. Trimming took 0 bases from V and 2 from J; bases not matched to a gene: 9. The CDR3 is CAISESGTSGSRRTYEQYF. As DNA, the CDR3 is TGTGCCATCAGTGAGTCCGGGACTAGCGGGAGTCGGAGAACCTACGAGCAGTACTTC.